The 20 T cell receptor beta chains reported below all come from one sample, sequenced in a study of blood T cell repertoires in COVID-19. TCRdb's table, derived via immunoSEQ multiplex PCR, lists solely in-frame clones and lacks some. The table shows tens of thousands of clones, with 85% to 90% occurring only once. What was sequenced was peripheral blood. The source of these receptors is a woman of 80 years or more with active or convalescent COVID-19.

The chain recombines TRBV7-9 with TRBJ1-4, with 11 bases fitting TRBD1. This CDR3 has 19 residues. The V gene's germline CDR1 is SEHNR and CDR2 FQNEAQ (reference sequence). The V gene end was trimmed by 4 bases and the J gene end by 0 bases; junction bases not matched to a gene: 10. CDR3 in amino acids: CASSSAGTGGIPTNEKLFF. CDR3 in DNA: TGTGCCAGCAGCTCCGCAGGGACAGGGGGTATTCCAACTAATGAAAAACTGTTTTTT.

The chain has TRBV7-8 and TRBJ1-2, with a possible D match to TRBD1 (5 bases). Germline CDR1 is SGHVS and CDR2 is FQNEAQ. The V end was cut by 0 bases, the J end by 5 bases, with 22 bases between. CDR3 length: 18 amino acids. CDR3 protein: CASSLATDTGQAGYGYTF. The CDR3 nucleotides read TGTGCCAGCAGCTTAGCCACGGACACCGGACAAGCCGGTTATGGCTACACCTTC.

The chain joins TRBV10-3 to TRBJ2-7; D is perhaps TRBD2 (6 bases). Trimming took off 7 bases at V and 4 bases at J, with 20 bases between the two ends. CDR1 is ENHRY, CDR2 SYGVKD, per germline. CDR3 size: 15 residues. DNA of the CDR3: TGTGCCATCAAAGGTGTGGGCGCGCGGGGATACGAGCAGTACTTC. It yields the protein CAIKGVGARGYEQYF.

The chain's CDR3 is CATSDPRPSGSRLGEQFF. CDR3 coding DNA: TGTGCCACCAGTGACCCCCGGCCTAGCGGGAGTAGATTAGGTGAGCAGTTCTTC. V usage is TRBV24-1 and J usage is TRBJ2-1; 10 bases map to TRBD2. The CDR3 spans 18 residues. The germline CDR1 and CDR2 sequences are KGHDR and SFDVKD. Trimming took 4 bases from V and 9 from J; bases not matched to a gene: 17.

The rearrangement uses TRBV11-3 and TRBJ1-6; no firm D call. Deletions cut 5 bases from V and 7 bases from J, with 9 bases between. CDR3 length: 13 residues. Per the germline V gene, CDR1 is SGHNT and CDR2 is YENEEA. The DNA of the CDR3 is TGTGCCAGCAGCCGCGGCTGGAATTCACCCCTCCACTTT. Translating gives CASSRGWNSPLHF. Using reference TRBV11-3 and TRBJ1-6 for the parts outside the CDR3, the full variable domain is EAGVVQSPRYKIIEKKQPVAFWCNPISGHNTLYWYLQNLGQGPELLIRYENEEAVDDSQLPKDRFSAERLKGVDSTLKIQPAELGDSAVYLCASSRGWNSPLHFGNGTRLTVT.

This clone was seen more than once but under ten times. The genes are TRBV19 and TRBJ1-5; TRBD1 matches at 10 bases. CDR3 length: 14 amino acids. The V gene's germline CDR1 is LNHDA and CDR2 SQIVND (reference sequence). V lost 9 bases to trimming and J lost 11 bases; unmatched junction nucleotides: 13. The CDR3 reads CASSGQGSQWAQHF. CDR3 DNA: TGTGCCAGCTCGGGACAGGGGTCACAATGGGCCCAGCATTTT.

This rearrangement joins TRBV9 to TRBJ1-3; D remains unclear. Germline-derived CDR1 and CDR2 are SGDLS and YYNGEE. The CDR3 is made up of 17 amino acids. Trimming took off 0 bases at V and 0 bases at J, with 13 bases between the two ends. The DNA for the CDR3 is TGTGCCAGCAGCGTAGCTACTGGCGGGAGCTCTGGAAACACCATATATTTT. Translating it yields CASSVATGGSSGNTIYF.

This clone was detected only once. This chain connects TRBV19 to TRBJ1-4, with 9 bases that match TRBD1. Germline V gene sequence: CDR1 LNHDA, CDR2 SQIVND (reference sequence). This CDR3 spans 14 amino acids. V was pared by 7 bases and J by 8 bases, with 8 bases of the junction left unmatched. The CDR3 DNA reads as TGTGCCAGTAACTCGGGACAGGGAAGCGAAAAACTGTTTTTT. This translates into CASNSGQGSEKLFF.

The chain recombines TRBV5-5 with TRBJ1-5; perhaps TRBD1 as D (5 bases). The V gene lost 0 bases and the J gene lost 3 bases, with 16 bases spanning the gap. Germline-derived CDR1 and CDR2 are SGHKS and YYEKEE (reference sequence). The CDR3 spans 17 residues. The CDR3 sequence is CASSLAVGQRDNQPQHF. The CDR3 nucleotides read TGTGCCAGCAGCTTGGCCGTAGGACAAAGGGACAATCAGCCCCAGCATTTT.

The chain is built from TRBV19 and TRBJ1-3, with D possibly being TRBD1 (5 bases). CDR1 and CDR2 from the germline V gene are LNHDA and SQIVND (reference sequence). This CDR3 has 14 amino acids. Trimming removed 7 bases from V and 2 bases from J, with 12 bases in between. The CDR3 loop is CASTQGMTGNTIYF. The CDR3, as DNA: TGTGCCAGTACCCAGGGTATGACTGGAAACACCATATATTTT.

The V gene is TRBV18, the J gene TRBJ2-1; D perhaps matches TRBD1 (5 bases). Germline loops: CDR1 KGHSH, CDR2 LQKENI. V gave up 0 bases and J gave up 7 bases, with 16 bases separating them. The CDR3 covers 16 residues. CDR3 nucleotides: TGTGCCAGCTCACCACCCCAGGCAGGGCGATTGAATGAGCAGTTCTTC. The encoded protein is CASSPPQAGRLNEQFF.

The chain combines TRBV5-4 with TRBJ2-7; D is ambiguous. Germline CDR1 SGHNT, CDR2 YYREEE (reference sequence). The V end lost 4 bases, the J end lost 4 bases, and 6 bases lay between the germline ends. CDR3 length: 11 residues. The CDR3 DNA is TGTGCCAGCAGCAAACAATACGAGCAGTACTTC. It encodes CASSKQYEQYF.

The V and J genes are TRBV24-1 and TRBJ1-4; 9 nucleotides align to TRBD1. Per the germline V gene, CDR1 is KGHDR and CDR2 is SFDVKD. The V and J ends lost 2 bases and 7 bases, in that order; junction bases with no gene match: 4. The CDR3 totals 15 residues. In DNA, the CDR3 is TGTGCCACCAGTGATTACCGGGACAGGGCTGAAAAACTGTTTTTT. Translated, it gives CATSDYRDRAEKLFF.

This chain connects TRBV11-3 to TRBJ2-2, with TRBD2 as a possible D gene (6 bases). This CDR3 contains 12 residues. Per the germline V gene, CDR1 is SGHNT and CDR2 is YENEEA. Trimming removed 4 bases from V and 7 bases from J, with 7 bases in between. This chain's CDR3 is CASSSGSGELFF. Here the CDR3 DNA reads TGTGCCAGCAGCTCCGGGAGCGGGGAGCTGTTTTTT. The whole variable domain, filled in from reference TRBV11-3 and TRBJ2-2, reads EAGVVQSPRYKIIEKKQPVAFWCNPISGHNTLYWYLQNLGQGPELLIRYENEEAVDDSQLPKDRFSAERLKGVDSTLKIQPAELGDSAVYLCASSSGSGELFFGEGSRLTVL.

The J gene is TRBJ2-7, the V gene TRBV9; TRBD1 matches 11 bases. CDR1 and CDR2 (germline): SGDLS, YYNGEE. J was trimmed by 2 bases and V by 4 bases; bases with no gene match: 2. The length of the CDR3 is 14 residues. CDR3 nucleotide sequence: TGTGCCAGCAGCAAGGGACAGGGGGCCTACGAGCAGTACTTC. Translating it yields CASSKGQGAYEQYF. Full variable domain (outside the CDR3, taken from reference TRBV9 and TRBJ2-7): DSGVTQTPKHLITATGQRVTLRCSPRSGDLSVYWYQQSLDQGLQFLIQYYNGEERAKGNILERFSAQQFPDLHSELNLSSLELGDSALYFCASSKGQGAYEQYFGPGTRLTVT.

The V call is TRBV5-4, the J call TRBJ2-1; TRBD1 agrees at 7 bases. CDR1 and CDR2 from the germline V gene are SGHNT and YYREEE (reference sequence). V was pared by 3 bases and J by 4 bases, with 7 bases of the junction left unmatched. This CDR3 region has 15 residues. The CDR3 DNA reads TGTGCCAGCAGCTCACCGGGACAGAGATACAATGAGCAGTTCTTC. Residues: CASSSPGQRYNEQFF.

The chain has TRBV6-5 and TRBJ2-5; 7 positions match TRBD2. CDR1 and CDR2 (germline): MNHEY, SVGAGI. CDR3 length equals 14 residues. The ends lost 0 bases at V and 3 bases at J; junction bases unmatched: 1. The CDR3 bases are TGTGCCAGCAGTTACTCGGGGGGGGAAGAGACCCAGTACTTC. It yields the protein CASSYSGGEETQYF.

V and J are TRBV6-5 and TRBJ1-2; D remains ambiguous. Looked up from germline, CDR1 is MNHEY and CDR2 is SVGAGI. The V end was cut by 5 bases, the J end by 4 bases, with 11 bases between. The CDR3 is 13 residues long. CDR3 nucleotide sequence: TGTGCCAGCAGTCTAAGGGAGGCCTATGGCTACACCTTC. It yields the protein CASSLREAYGYTF.

The chain is built from TRBV2 and TRBJ2-7; unclear D gene. The germline V gene encodes CDR1 SNHLY and CDR2 FYNNEI. The ends were cut back, 4 bases at V and 4 bases at J, with 8 bases in the middle. This CDR3 region has 12 residues. Here the CDR3 reads CASSVTRYEQYF. CDR3 nucleotide sequence: TGTGCCAGCAGTGTTACCAGATACGAGCAGTACTTC.

The chain combines TRBV6-1 with TRBJ2-7; the D is unclear. The CDR3 runs to 17 residues. Germline loops: CDR1 MNHNS, CDR2 SASEGT. Between the trimmed V and J ends, which lost 0 bases and 3 bases, there was a span of 18 bases. The CDR3 reads CASSEALLPDEVYEQYF. CDR3 nucleotides: TGTGCCAGCAGTGAAGCCCTCTTGCCCGATGAGGTCTACGAGCAGTACTTC.